Following are 21 T cell receptor beta chains from one sample sequenced in a study of identifying expanded T cells in peripheral blood. The table came from immunoSEQ multiplex PCR; TCRdb's copy has only in-frame clones and leaves some out. The sample gives about 89,000 clones, around 89% of which show up once; approximately 4% is in the top ten. Sample: blood. These receptors were collected from a person aged 18 to 75 in good health.

The V and J genes are TRBV7-8 and TRBJ2-6; possible D gene TRBD2, 5 bases. This CDR3 has 19 amino acids. Germline-derived CDR1 and CDR2 are SGHVS and FQNEAQ. Between the trimmed V and J ends, which lost 5 bases and 0 bases, there was a span of 20 bases. The CDR3 loop reads CASSPRGLYSGSGANVLTF. CDR3 sequence (DNA): TGTGCCAGCAGCCCCCGGGGTTTGTACTCGGGCTCTGGGGCCAACGTCCTGACTTTC.

This clone is a singleton in its sample. The chain couples TRBV14 to TRBJ1-1, with TRBD1 identical over 8 bases. The CDR3 sequence is 14 residues long. V dropped 6 bases and J dropped 6; count of bases not matched to a gene: 9. Germline CDR1 reads SGHDN; CDR2 reads FVKESK. CDR3 protein: CASRRQGLGSEAFF. DNA of the CDR3: TGTGCCAGCAGAAGACAGGGGTTAGGGTCTGAAGCTTTCTTT.

Only one count was recorded for this clone. The chain couples TRBV5-1 to TRBJ2-3, with D perhaps TRBD2 (7 bases). The CDR3 is 16 residues long. V shed 7 bases and J shed 5 bases, with 23 bases lying between them. In germline, CDR1 is SGHRS, CDR2 YFSETQ. CDR3 sequence (DNA): TGCGCCAGCGATGCCACCGGGGGGCTGGGGGAAGATACGCAGTATTTT. Protein: CASDATGGLGEDTQYF.

The chain combines TRBV4-2 with TRBJ2-3; D possibly matches TRBD1 or TRBD2 (5 bases each). CDR3 length: 15 amino acids. Germline values: CDR1 LGHNA, CDR2 YNFKEQ. The V gene lost 5 bases and the J gene lost 5 bases, with 17 bases spanning the gap. This CDR3 reads CASSSTPSGRDTQYF. The CDR3, as DNA: TGTGCCAGCAGCTCGACACCGTCAGGGAGAGATACGCAGTATTTT.

The CDR3 DNA follows: TGTGCCAGCAGCAACAAAGGGTGGAATTCACCCCTCCACTTT. It yields the protein CASSNKGWNSPLHF. The chain carries TRBV7-2 and TRBJ1-6; D uncertain. V gave up 5 bases and J gave up 7 bases, with 12 bases separating them. From germline, CDR1 is SGHTA and CDR2 FQGNSA. The CDR3 totals 14 residues.

CDR3 DNA sequence: TGTGCCAGCAGCCCCCGGGCCCTCAGCTCCTACGAGCAGTACTTC. Its translation is CASSPRALSSYEQYF. The chain is built from TRBV9 and TRBJ2-7; D is unclear. V lost 4 bases to trimming and J lost 0 bases, with 14 bases between them. The germline CDR1 and CDR2 sequences are SGDLS and YYNGEE. The CDR3 spans 15 residues.

This clone showed up just a few times. V is TRBV10-2 and J is TRBJ2-2; D remains ambiguous. The CDR3 contains 13 residues. V was trimmed by 3 bases and J by 1 base, leaving 3 bases between them. Germline assignment: CDR1 WSHSY and CDR2 SAAADI. CDR3: CASSEVNTGELFF. The CDR3 DNA reads TGCGCCAGCAGTGAAGTGAACACCGGGGAGCTGTTTTTT.

The rearrangement uses TRBV13 and TRBJ2-3; weak D call: TRBD2 (7 bases). Germline values: CDR1 PRHDT, CDR2 FYEKMQ (reference sequence). This CDR3 is built from 15 residues. V gave up 6 bases and J gave up 1 base, with 14 bases separating them. The CDR3 is CASRGGLPGTDTQYF. The CDR3 DNA reads TGTGCCAGCAGAGGGGGACTACCCGGCACAGATACGCAGTATTTT.

The chain joins TRBV7-8 to TRBJ2-1, with D hard to call. The CDR3 covers 13 residues. V lost 1 base and J lost 4, with 5 bases in between. The germline V gene encodes CDR1 SGHVS and CDR2 FQNEAQ. The DNA for the CDR3 is TGTGCCAGCAGCTTAGGTCCGTACAATGAGCAGTTCTTC. Its translation: CASSLGPYNEQFF.

The gene calls are TRBV7-6 and TRBJ2-3; 7 nucleotides align to TRBD2. The germline CDR1 and CDR2 sequences are SGHVS and FNYEAQ. Trimming at V came to 2 bases and at J to 4 bases, leaving 12 bases not matched to a gene. This CDR3 has 17 residues. This CDR3 reads CASSLYSASGRSDTQYF. The CDR3 DNA sequence: TGTGCCAGCAGCTTATATTCGGCTAGCGGCCGTTCAGATACGCAGTATTTT.

The chain has TRBV5-1 and TRBJ2-7; TRBD1 matches 7 bases. CDR1 and CDR2 (germline): SGHRS, YFSETQ. The ends lost 4 bases at V and 4 bases at J; junction bases unmatched: 5. This CDR3 region has 13 residues. The chain's CDR3 is CASSRDSEYEQYF. The CDR3 DNA follows: TGCGCCAGCAGCCGGGACAGTGAGTACGAGCAGTACTTC.

The chain couples TRBV5-6 to TRBJ2-7; 7 positions match TRBD1. The CDR3 sequence is 15 residues long. Germline CDR1 and CDR2: SGHDT and YYEEEE. The ends lost 2 bases at V and 4 bases at J; junction bases unmatched: 9. The CDR3 DNA is TGTGCCAGCAGCTTCACAGGGGCCAGGTCGTACGAGCAGTACTTC. This codes for CASSFTGARSYEQYF.

V and J are TRBV10-3 and TRBJ2-2, with a possible D match to TRBD1 (6 bases). The germline CDR1 and CDR2 sequences are ENHRY and SYGVKD. V was pared by 5 bases and J by 5 bases, with 9 bases between. This CDR3 region has 13 residues. CDR3 in DNA: TGTGCCATCAGTTTCCAGGGGACCGGGGAGCTGTTTTTT. Translated, it gives CAISFQGTGELFF.

The genes are TRBV7-2 and TRBJ1-5; 8 bases align to TRBD1. Germline V gives CDR1 SGHTA, CDR2 FQGNSA. The junction had 10 bases not matched to a gene; V was cut back by 1 base and J by 2 bases. This CDR3 has 18 residues. This CDR3 reads CASSLVWDRMGRNQPQHF. The CDR3 region has the DNA TGTGCCAGCAGCTTAGTTTGGGACAGGATGGGGCGCAATCAGCCCCAGCATTTT. Full variable domain (remainder filled in from reference TRBV7-2 and TRBJ1-5): GAGVSQSPSNKVTEKGKDVELRCDPISGHTALYWYRQSLGQGLEFLIYFQGNSAPDKSGLPSDRFSAERTGGSVSTLTIQRTQQEDSAVYLCASSLVWDRMGRNQPQHFGDGTRLSIL.

The CDR3 nucleotides read TGTGCCAGCAGCTCAGGCAGGGGCAAGCGGTATGGCTACACCTTC. This codes for CASSSGRGKRYGYTF. The genes are TRBV11-1 and TRBJ1-2; possible D gene TRBD1, 6 bases. CDR1 is SGHAT and CDR2 is FQDESV in the germline V gene (reference sequence). The CDR3 is 15 residues long. V was shortened by 4 bases and J by 5 bases, with 17 bases between the two germline ends.

The genes are TRBV27 and TRBJ2-3; perhaps TRBD2 as D (6 bases). This CDR3 contains 18 residues. V lost 3 bases to trimming and J lost 0 bases, with 19 bases between them. CDR1 is MNHEY and CDR2 is SMNVEV in the germline V gene (reference sequence). In DNA, the CDR3 is TGTGCCAGCAGTTTCAGGCCGATGCGGGGCGCTAGCACAGATACGCAGTATTTT. The encoded protein is CASSFRPMRGASTDTQYF.

The CDR3 DNA follows: TGTGCCAGCAGCTTAGGACAGGGCGATGGAAAACTGTTTTTT. Its protein product is CASSLGQGDGKLFF. This chain uses TRBV7-9 with TRBJ1-4, with 7 bases aligning to TRBD1. CDR3 length equals 14 residues. The trim removed 1 base at V and 10 bases at J, leaving 6 bases unmatched. The germline gives CDR1 SEHNR, CDR2 FQNEAQ (reference sequence).

The V call is TRBV15, the J call TRBJ2-3; 10 nucleotides line up with TRBD2. This CDR3 is built from 18 residues. V gave up 0 bases and J gave up 2 bases; unmatched junction bases: 8. The germline V gene encodes CDR1 LNHNV and CDR2 YYDKDF (reference sequence). The CDR3 bases are TGTGCCACCAGCAGAGAGGGGTCACTAGCGGGAAACACAGATACGCAGTATTTT. Translated: CATSREGSLAGNTDTQYF.

The J gene is TRBJ1-5, the V gene TRBV27; possible D gene TRBD1, 6 bases. Germline V lookup: CDR1 MNHEY, CDR2 SMNVEV (reference sequence). Trimming took 2 bases from V and 7 from J, leaving 15 bases between them. This CDR3 is built from 15 residues. The DNA for the CDR3 is TGTGCCAGCAGTTTAGATTTCGGGGGCGGGCAGCCCCAGCATTTT. This encodes CASSLDFGGGQPQHF.

Here the CDR3 reads CASSEAPGTATLGYTF. CDR3 nucleotide sequence: TGTGCCAGCAGTGAAGCTCCCGGGACAGCGACCTTGGGCTACACCTTC. The chain carries TRBV6-1 and TRBJ1-2, with 7 nucleotides matching TRBD1. V lost 0 bases, J lost 8 bases, and 12 bases stayed unmatched. Germline CDR1 MNHNS, CDR2 SASEGT. CDR3 length equals 16 residues.

The gene calls are TRBV10-3 and TRBJ2-7; 9 bases map to TRBD1. The CDR3 is 14 residues long. CDR1 is ENHRY and CDR2 is SYGVKD in the germline V gene. The V and J ends lost 6 bases and 3 bases, in that order; junction bases with no gene match: 6. The CDR3 DNA follows: TGTGCCATCAGATCCGGGACAGGGCTCTACGAGCAGTACTTC. Translated, it gives CAIRSGTGLYEQYF.